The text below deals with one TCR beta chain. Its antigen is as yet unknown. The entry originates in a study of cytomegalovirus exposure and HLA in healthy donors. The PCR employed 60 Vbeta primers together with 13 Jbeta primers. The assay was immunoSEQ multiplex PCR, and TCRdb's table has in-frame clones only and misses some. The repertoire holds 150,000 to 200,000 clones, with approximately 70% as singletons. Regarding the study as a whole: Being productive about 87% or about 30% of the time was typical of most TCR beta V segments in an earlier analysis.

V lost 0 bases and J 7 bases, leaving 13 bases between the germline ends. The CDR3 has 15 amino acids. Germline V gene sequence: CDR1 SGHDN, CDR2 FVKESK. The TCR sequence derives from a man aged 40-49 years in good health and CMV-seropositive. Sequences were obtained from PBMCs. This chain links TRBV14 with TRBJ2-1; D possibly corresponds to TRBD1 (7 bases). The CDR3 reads CASSQDFRGRNEQFF. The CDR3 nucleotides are TGTGCCAGCAGCCAAGATTTCAGGGGGAGGAATGAGCAGTTCTTC.